This entry lists 10 T cell receptor beta chains sequenced from one sample in a study of cytomegalovirus exposure and HLA in healthy donors. Using immunoSEQ multiplex PCR, the repertoire was profiled, and TCRdb retains in-frame clones only, with some absent. The top ten hold approximately 7% of the sample, which has 200,000 or so clones, roughly 80% seen once. The sample consisted of PBMCs. The receptor set was obtained from a man aged 18-30 years in good health and CMV-seropositive.

The chain uses TRBV9 and TRBJ2-5; possibly TRBD1 for D (5 bases). Germline CDR1 reads SGDLS; CDR2 reads YYNGEE. The ends were cut back, 4 bases at V and 2 bases at J, with 12 bases in the middle. CDR3 length equals 14 residues. Here the CDR3 reads CASSNQGWQETQYF. The CDR3 DNA reads as TGTGCCAGCAGCAACCAGGGTTGGCAAGAGACCCAGTACTTC.

This clone was found once. This chain joins TRBV11-2 and TRBJ2-5; D is unclear. Between the trimmed V and J ends, which lost 1 base and 4 bases, there was a span of 7 bases. The CDR3 loop spans 13 amino acids. Germline values: CDR1 SGHAT, CDR2 FQNNGV. CDR3 residues: CASSLVPLETQYF. The CDR3 DNA sequence: TGTGCCAGCAGCTTAGTTCCTCTAGAGACCCAGTACTTC.

The V and J genes are TRBV6-6 and TRBJ1-2, with 10 positions matching TRBD1. The CDR3 runs to 14 residues. V lost 5 bases and J lost 4; bases outside the gene matches: 4. Germline V gene sequence: CDR1 MNHNY, CDR2 SVGAGI (reference sequence). In DNA, the CDR3 is TGTGCCAGCAGTAGGGGACAGGGGTCCTATGGCTACACCTTC. This codes for CASSRGQGSYGYTF.

The chain joins TRBV11-2 to TRBJ2-7; 7 positions agree with TRBD2. Per the germline V gene, CDR1 is SGHAT and CDR2 is FQNNGV. The CDR3 consists of 14 residues. J gave up 2 bases and V 0 bases, and 1 base lay outside the gene matches. CDR3 loop: CASSLDREAYEQYF. The CDR3, as DNA: TGTGCCAGCAGCTTAGATCGGGAGGCCTACGAGCAGTACTTC.

The V and J genes are TRBV29-1 and TRBJ1-2; 9 positions match TRBD1. Germline CDR1 SQVTM, CDR2 ANQGSEA. The CDR3 sequence is 12 residues long. V was pared by 6 bases and J by 7 bases, with 6 bases of the junction left unmatched. This chain's CDR3 is CSVGDRAGGYTF. CDR3 nucleotide sequence: TGCAGCGTCGGGGACAGGGCGGGTGGCTACACCTTC.

The chain has TRBV7-9 and TRBJ2-3; D uncertain. Trimming stripped 7 bases from V and 2 bases from J, with 10 bases between. Germline V CDR1 and CDR2: SEHNR, FQNEAQ (reference sequence). The length of the CDR3 is 13 residues. Written as DNA, the CDR3 is TGTGCCAGCAAGGCAGGCGCCACAGATACGCAGTATTTT. This codes for CASKAGATDTQYF.

Comment on this clone: This likely reflects a read error, since a far larger clone is one base away. The sample has other DNA sequences that encode this CDR3 too. The chain joins TRBV27 to TRBJ2-7; 9 bases map to TRBD1. The germline CDR1 and CDR2 sequences are MNHEY and SMNVEV (reference sequence). The CDR3 totals 14 residues. The J segment lost 3 bases and the V segment lost 3 bases, leaving 3 bases of the junction unmatched. CDR3 bases: TGTGCCAGCAGTTTGGGACAGGGCGGCTACGAGCAGTACTTC. The encoded protein is CASSLGQGGYEQYF.

The gene calls are TRBV18 and TRBJ2-5; TRBD1 aligns across 9 bases. Germline CDR1 KGHSH, CDR2 LQKENI. The CDR3 totals 16 residues. V was pared by 3 bases and J by 4 bases, with 9 bases of the junction left unmatched. The CDR3 region is CASSPRGQGPAETQYF. CDR3 in DNA: TGTGCCAGCTCACCTCGCGGACAGGGGCCCGCAGAGACCCAGTACTTC.

The chain employs TRBV7-2 and TRBJ2-3, with TRBD1 matching 8 bases. The germline CDR1 and CDR2 sequences are SGHTA and FQGNSA. J gave up 6 bases and V 4 bases, and 9 bases lay outside the gene matches. The CDR3 is 15 residues long. For the CDR3, the DNA is TGTGCCAGCAGCTCGGGGGAGACAGGGGCCGATACGCAGTATTTT. This sequence encodes CASSSGETGADTQYF.

The chain couples TRBV6-1 to TRBJ2-7; 7 bases agree with TRBD1. Trimming removed 5 bases from V and 0 bases from J; junction bases left unmatched: 7. Germline CDR1 is MNHNS and CDR2 is SASEGT. This CDR3 has 15 residues. CDR3 residues: CASSPRDSSSYEQYF. The CDR3 DNA is TGTGCCAGCAGTCCCCGGGACAGTAGCTCCTACGAGCAGTACTTC.